One sample yielded the 28 T cell receptor beta chains listed below, sequenced in a study of CD8 T cells in ankylosing spondylitis. TCRdb processed the 5' RACE reads anew with MiXCR; each CDR3 protein has one entry. Of 90,000 to 120,000 distinct CDR3 sequences in the sample, around 24% were seen once. Sequencing was done on a sample of synovial fluid, either unsorted or a sorted T cell fraction (not recorded which). These receptors all come from a male donor with ankylosing spondylitis.

The chain couples TRBV7-9 to TRBJ2-6, with 9 bases lining up with TRBD2. Trimming took 7 bases from V and 1 from J; bases not matched to a gene: 5. The CDR3 consists of 16 residues. Germline CDR1 is SEHNR and CDR2 is FQNEAQ (reference sequence). The CDR3 DNA reads as TGTGCCAGCACTAGTAGCGGGGGTTCTGGGGCCAACGTCCTGACTTTC. Translation gives CASTSSGGSGANVLTF.

This clonotype was counted a few times. This chain joins TRBV11-2 and TRBJ2-3; 9 nucleotides match TRBD1. The CDR3 length is 14 residues. Germline trimming cut 9 bases from V and 3 bases from J; bases unmatched to any gene: 7. CDR1 and CDR2 (germline): SGHAT, FQNNGV. The CDR3 region has the DNA TGTGCCAGTCACCGGGACAGGGTTACAGATACGCAGTATTTT. Residues: CASHRDRVTDTQYF.

The V call is TRBV3-1, the J call TRBJ1-2; D is possibly TRBD1 (5 bases). Germline assignment: CDR1 LGHDT and CDR2 YNNKEL (reference sequence). V lost 10 bases to trimming and J lost 0 bases, with 18 bases between them. This CDR3 has 15 residues. CDR3 loop: CATGRGVNANYGYTF. In nucleotides, the CDR3 is TGTGCCACCGGTAGAGGGGTTAACGCTAACTATGGCTACACCTTC.

The chain employs TRBV7-2 and TRBJ2-1, with 9 bases fitting TRBD2. Looked up from germline, CDR1 is SGHTA and CDR2 is FQGNSA. Trimming at V came to 2 bases and at J to 10 bases, leaving 9 bases not matched to a gene. The CDR3 sequence is 15 residues long. The CDR3 DNA reads TGTGCCAGCAGCTTAACGCCTAGCGGGATGGGGGAGCAGTTCTTC. This translates into CASSLTPSGMGEQFF.

Here the CDR3 reads CASSPGWVAGVSEQFF. In DNA, the CDR3 is TGTGCCAGCAGCCCCGGTTGGGTAGCGGGAGTTAGTGAGCAGTTCTTC. The chain links TRBV2 to TRBJ2-1; 9 nucleotides align to TRBD2. This CDR3 comprises 16 residues. V lost 6 bases to trimming and J lost 9 bases; unmatched junction nucleotides: 15. Germline lookup yields CDR1 SNHLY and CDR2 FYNNEI. The complete variable domain, with remaining parts taken from reference TRBV2 and TRBJ2-1, reads EPEVTQTPSHQVTQMGQEVILRCVPISNHLYFYWYRQILGQKVEFLVSFYNNEISEKSEIFDDQFSVERPDGSNFTLKIRSTKLEDSAMYFCASSPGWVAGVSEQFFGPGTRLTVL.

The genes are TRBV19 and TRBJ2-7; weak D call: TRBD2 (6 bases). CDR3 length: 15 amino acids. V shed 7 bases and J shed 6 bases, with 22 bases lying between them. Germline assignment: CDR1 LNHDA and CDR2 SQIVND (reference sequence). CDR3 residues: CASIGIDGGAREQYF. The CDR3 nucleotides read TGTGCCAGTATAGGAATTGATGGAGGGGCGCGCGAGCAGTACTTC.

This rearrangement joins TRBV5-1 to TRBJ2-1; D is possibly TRBD2 (5 bases). The V gene's germline CDR1 is SGHRS and CDR2 YFSETQ. V was pared by 1 base and J by 7 bases, with 15 bases between. CDR3 length: 15 residues. This CDR3 reads CASSLRGSVENEQFF. The CDR3 bases are TGCGCCAGCAGCTTGCGCGGGTCGGTGGAGAATGAGCAGTTCTTC.

This clonotype was counted at least ten times. This sequence joins TRBV29-1 and TRBJ1-1, with 8 bases matching TRBD1. The CDR3 runs 12 residues. CDR1 and CDR2 (germline): SQVTM, ANQGSEA. V dropped 8 bases and J dropped 5; count of bases not matched to a gene: 7. CDR3 DNA sequence: TGCAGCCACCACAGGGGGGCTACTGAAGCTTTCTTT. As protein: CSHHRGATEAFF.

This clonotype was counted a few times. The chain is built from TRBV7-2 and TRBJ2-7, with 7 bases lining up with TRBD2. The V and J ends lost 1 base and 2 bases, in that order; junction bases with no gene match: 2. CDR3 length equals 14 residues. The germline V gene encodes CDR1 SGHTA and CDR2 FQGNSA. This CDR3 is CASSLESGTYEQYV. CDR3 bases: TGTGCCAGCAGCTTAGAAAGCGGGACCTACGAGCAGTACGTC.

The sample holds a few counts of this clonotype. The chain links TRBV7-2 to TRBJ1-5; 7 nucleotides line up with TRBD1. CDR1 is SGHTA, CDR2 FQGNSA, per germline. The V and J ends lost 4 bases and 0 bases, in that order; junction bases with no gene match: 6. The CDR3 has 16 amino acids. The CDR3 DNA reads TGTGCCAGCAGCTGGAAGGGGGCCGATAGCAATCAGCCCCAGCATTTT. Amino acid sequence: CASSWKGADSNQPQHF.

The genes are TRBV23-1 and TRBJ1-1; perhaps TRBD1 as D (5 bases). TRBV23-1 is reported as an ORF; its role is uncertain. The germline V and J ends were trimmed by 0 bases and 10 bases, with 9 bases remaining between them. The CDR3 is 12 amino acids. The CDR3 protein is CASSQSQEGAFF. The CDR3 nucleotides read TGCGCCAGCAGTCAATCACAGGAGGGAGCTTTCTTT.

Only a few counts were recorded for this clonotype. The chain recombines TRBV7-7 with TRBJ2-3; 7 bases align to TRBD2. V trimming: 5 bases; J trimming: 6 bases; junction bases outside the gene matches: 11. The CDR3 is made up of 15 amino acids. Germline CDR1 SSHAT, CDR2 FNYEAQ (reference sequence). The CDR3 DNA is TGTGCCAGCAGCCAAGCGGGGACTCCCGGGGATACGCAGTATTTT. This translates into CASSQAGTPGDTQYF.

The J gene is TRBJ2-2, the V gene TRBV27; D gene uncertain. The CDR3 runs 15 residues. Germline CDR1 reads MNHEY; CDR2 reads SMNVEV (reference sequence). V lost 4 bases, J lost 2 bases, and 11 bases lay in between. Here the CDR3 DNA reads TGTGCCAGCAGTTCCCTGACCCGAAACACCGGGGAGCTGTTTTTT. Residues: CASSSLTRNTGELFF.

This chain uses TRBV3-1 with TRBJ2-7; 11 nucleotides match TRBD2. CDR1 and CDR2 (germline): LGHDT, YNNKEL (reference sequence). V was clipped by 4 bases and J by 5 bases; unmatched bases: 10. The length of the CDR3 is 16 residues. The CDR3 DNA reads TGTGCCAGCAGCCCCTTAGCGGGAGGGCCTGGGGACGAGCAGTACTTC. This codes for CASSPLAGGPGDEQYF.

This clonotype was counted ten times or more. The V gene is TRBV20-1, the J gene TRBJ2-7, with 7 nucleotides matching TRBD1. CDR1 and CDR2 from the germline V gene are DFQATT and SNEGSKA (reference sequence). With 4 bases clipped from V and 4 bases from J, the junction kept 7 bases outside the gene matches. The CDR3 runs to 13 residues. CDR3 in amino acids: CSAKRQGKYEQYF. The CDR3 bases are TGCAGTGCTAAAAGACAGGGAAAATACGAGCAGTACTTC.

This clonotype was seen a handful of times. This chain uses TRBV2 with TRBJ2-1; D perhaps matches TRBD1 (5 bases). The V end was cut by 4 bases, the J end by 4 bases, with 14 bases between. CDR3 length equals 15 residues. Germline loops: CDR1 SNHLY, CDR2 FYNNEI. CDR3 region: CASSVETVLYNEQFF. The CDR3 DNA is TGTGCCAGCAGTGTAGAGACAGTGTTATACAATGAGCAGTTCTTC.

This clonotype has only a few counts. The CDR3 is CATRRQANTEAFF. CDR3 DNA: TGTGCCACCAGAAGACAGGCGAACACTGAAGCTTTCTTT. This rearrangement joins TRBV24-1 to TRBJ1-1; D perhaps matches TRBD1 (6 bases). Trimming stripped 7 bases from V and 1 base from J, with 9 bases between. There are 13 residues in the CDR3. The germline V gene has CDR1 KGHDR and CDR2 SFDVKD.

The chain joins TRBV5-1 to TRBJ2-1; tentatively, D is TRBD1 (5 bases). The CDR3 length is 14 residues. V lost 0 bases and J 6 bases, leaving 10 bases between the germline ends. Germline V gives CDR1 SGHRS, CDR2 YFSETQ. DNA of the CDR3: TGCGCCAGCAGCTTGGTGGGGCCAGGCAATGAGCAGTTCTTC. Its protein product is CASSLVGPGNEQFF.

A few counts support this clonotype. The chain uses TRBV5-1 and TRBJ1-5; no clear D gene. CDR1 and CDR2 (germline): SGHRS, YFSETQ. V was clipped by 0 bases and J by 4 bases, with 8 bases between them. This CDR3 is built from 14 residues. The CDR3 bases are TGCGCCAGCAGCTTGGAGCCGGGAAATCAGCCCCAGCATTTT. It specifies CASSLEPGNQPQHF.

The chain combines TRBV2 with TRBJ2-7; D might be TRBD1 or TRBD2, each matching 5 bases. Germline V lookup: CDR1 SNHLY, CDR2 FYNNEI. The CDR3 covers 13 residues. Trimming stripped 2 bases from V and 2 bases from J, with 7 bases between. CDR3 nucleotides: TGTGCCAGCAGTGAACAGGGACCCTACGAGCAGTACTTC. This gives the protein CASSEQGPYEQYF.

This clonotype was picked up many times. The J gene is TRBJ1-5, the V gene TRBV20-1; TRBD1 is a possible D gene (6 bases). The CDR3 runs to 14 residues. Trimming shortened V by 6 bases and J by 6 bases, and 18 bases separated the two germline ends. Germline assignment: CDR1 DFQATT and CDR2 SNEGSKA (reference sequence). CDR3 sequence: CSATGAGVSQPQHF. DNA of the CDR3: TGCAGTGCGACGGGGGCAGGGGTGAGTCAGCCCCAGCATTTT.

The V call is TRBV27, the J call TRBJ2-1; no clear D gene. Per germline, CDR1 MNHEY and CDR2 SMNVEV (reference sequence). This CDR3 has 16 residues. V was shortened by 8 bases and J by 8 bases, with 25 bases between the two germline ends. CDR3 sequence reads: CASRLFTVSLGDEQFF. In DNA, the CDR3 is TGTGCCAGCCGGCTTTTCACGGTCTCTTTAGGCGATGAGCAGTTCTTC.

V usage is TRBV5-1 and J usage is TRBJ2-6; 9 bases fit TRBD1. CDR1 and CDR2 (germline): SGHRS, YFSETQ. V trimming: 4 bases; J trimming: 2 bases; junction bases outside the gene matches: 7. The CDR3 has 17 residues. Here the CDR3 DNA reads TGCGCCAGCAGCCTGGGACAGGGAACGGCTGGGGCCAACGTCCTGACTTTC. Translation gives CASSLGQGTAGANVLTF.

The chain employs TRBV7-9 and TRBJ2-7; the match to TRBD2 covers 11 bases. This CDR3 is built from 15 residues. The J segment lost 5 bases and the V segment lost 4 bases, leaving 7 bases of the junction unmatched. CDR1 and CDR2 (germline): SEHNR, FQNEAQ (reference sequence). The CDR3 loop reads CASSSRTSGSDEQYF. The CDR3 bases are TGTGCCAGCAGCTCCCGGACTAGCGGGTCGGACGAGCAGTACTTC.

The gene calls are TRBV27 and TRBJ1-5; TRBD1 aligns across 8 bases. CDR1 is MNHEY, CDR2 SMNVEV, per germline (reference sequence). V lost 6 bases to trimming and J lost 4 bases; unmatched junction nucleotides: 5. The CDR3 totals 14 residues. The CDR3: CASRATGGNQPQHF. The CDR3 bases are TGTGCCAGCAGGGCCACAGGGGGAAATCAGCCCCAGCATTTT.

This chain links TRBV5-1 with TRBJ2-7, with D possibly matching TRBD1 (6 bases). Germline assignment: CDR1 SGHRS and CDR2 YFSETQ. CDR3 size: 13 residues. V lost 3 bases and J 3 bases, leaving 10 bases between the germline ends. The CDR3 is CASSSDSGYEQYV. The CDR3 DNA sequence: TGCGCCAGCAGCTCGGACAGTGGCTACGAGCAGTACGTC.

This clonotype was counted between two and nine times. The gene calls are TRBV20-1 and TRBJ2-7; tentative D call: TRBD2 (5 bases). Germline CDR1 and CDR2: DFQATT and SNEGSKA (reference sequence). This CDR3 has 12 amino acids. Trimming took off 3 bases at V and 0 bases at J, with 6 bases between the two ends. Here the CDR3 DNA reads TGCAGTGCTAGTGGACTCTCCTACGAGCAGTACTTC. Translating gives CSASGLSYEQYF.

This clonotype was detected a few times. The rearrangement links TRBV6-1 to TRBJ1-5; 7 nucleotides line up with TRBD1. There are 18 residues in the CDR3. The ends lost 6 bases at V and 3 bases at J; junction bases unmatched: 17. Germline V gene sequence: CDR1 MNHNS, CDR2 SASEGT. As DNA, the CDR3 is TGTGCCAGCAGGGAGCGGGACAGACTATTCCGATCCAATCAGCCCCAGCATTTT. As protein: CASRERDRLFRSNQPQHF.